The rows below give T cell receptor beta chains drawn from one sample of a study of blood T cell repertoires in COVID-19. Generated by immunoSEQ multiplex PCR, the TCRdb table keeps only in-frame clones and is missing some. The table shows about 350,000 clones, with about 90% occurring only once. Sequenced sample: PBMCs or T cells enriched from blood (not recorded which). Receptor source: a woman aged 25 to 45 who had recovered from COVID-19. Both conserved end residues are part of each CDR3. Each record gives: D gene, CDR3 length, J gene, clone size, V gene, CDR3 protein, CDR3 DNA. A D gene is named only where the DNA matches it firmly. Only part of the rows carry a size: once, few, many, or a class if the clone is expanded.

D: -
length: 16
J: TRBJ2-1
size: -
V: TRBV10-1
CDR3: CASSEVAPGSYNEQFF
DNA: TGCGCCAGCAGTGAGGTAGCGCCTGGCTCCTACAATGAGCAGTTCTTC

D: -
length: 14
J: TRBJ1-1
size: once
V: TRBV28
CDR3: CASSPPGRTTEAFF
DNA: TGTGCCAGCAGCCCTCCCGGGAGAACAACTGAAGCTTTCTTT

D: -
length: 12
J: TRBJ1-6
size: -
V: TRBV6-5
CDR3: CASRQGQSPLHF
DNA: TGTGCCAGCAGGCAGGGTCAATCACCCCTCCACTTT

D: TRBD1
length: 15
J: TRBJ1-1
size: -
V: TRBV3-1/TRBV3-2
CDR3: CASSHPPGTGTEAFF
DNA: TGTGCCAGCAGCCACCCCCCTGGGACAGGGACTGAAGCTTTCTTT

D: TRBD2
length: 13
J: TRBJ2-3
size: once
V: TRBV9
CDR3: CASSWTRSDTQYF
DNA: TGTGCCAGCAGCTGGACTAGGTCAGATACGCAGTATTTT

D: -
length: 14
J: TRBJ2-3
size: -
V: TRBV7-9
CDR3: CASSPDRRTDTQYF
DNA: TGTGCCAGCAGCCCAGACAGACGCACAGATACGCAGTATTTT

D: TRBD1
length: 15
J: TRBJ1-1
size: -
V: TRBV5-1
CDR3: CASSSGTGGSTEAFF
DNA: TGCGCCAGCAGCTCTGGGACAGGGGGGAGCACTGAAGCTTTCTTT

D: -
length: 12
J: TRBJ1-1
size: -
V: TRBV19
CDR3: CASSPWNTEAFF
DNA: TGTGCCAGTAGTCCTTGGAACACTGAAGCTTTCTTT

D: TRBD2
length: 16
J: TRBJ2-3
size: once
V: TRBV3-1/TRBV3-2
CDR3: CASSQGGGLGMDTQYF
DNA: TGTGCCAGCAGCCAAGGCGGGGGGCTAGGAATGGATACGCAGTATTTT

D: -
length: 13
J: TRBJ2-7
size: -
V: TRBV5-4
CDR3: CASSPPSSYEQYF
DNA: TGTGCCAGCAGCCCCCCGTCCTCCTACGAGCAGTACTTC

D: -
length: 16
J: TRBJ1-6
size: -
V: TRBV7-2
CDR3: CASSFEGGAANSPLHF
DNA: TGTGCCAGCAGCTTCGAAGGGGGAGCAGCCAATTCACCCCTCCACTTT

D: -
length: 15
J: TRBJ2-5
size: -
V: TRBV7-7
CDR3: CASRFKAGRQETQYF
DNA: TGTGCCAGCAGATTCAAAGCGGGCCGCCAAGAGACCCAGTACTTC

D: -
length: 14
J: TRBJ2-1
size: -
V: TRBV2
CDR3: CASSGQGLINEQFF
DNA: TGTGCCAGCAGTGGGCAGGGGCTTATCAATGAGCAGTTCTTC

D: -
length: 14
J: TRBJ1-5
size: once
V: TRBV7-2
CDR3: CASSSPTGNQPQHF
DNA: TGTGCCAGCAGCTCCCCCACAGGGAATCAGCCCCAGCATTTT

D: TRBD2
length: 15
J: TRBJ2-5
size: -
V: TRBV6-5
CDR3: CASSYGTSGKETQYF
DNA: TGTGCCAGCAGTTACGGGACTAGCGGTAAAGAGACCCAGTACTTC

D: TRBD2
length: 14
J: TRBJ2-1
size: -
V: TRBV6-5
CDR3: CASRLAGGSHEQFF
DNA: TGTGCCAGCAGATTAGCGGGGGGGTCCCATGAGCAGTTCTTC

D: TRBD1
length: 16
J: TRBJ2-7
size: -
V: TRBV5-6
CDR3: CASSFSGTGVPYEQYF
DNA: TGTGCCAGCAGCTTTTCCGGGACAGGGGTCCCCTACGAGCAGTACTTC

D: TRBD1
length: 13
J: TRBJ1-1
size: -
V: TRBV10-1
CDR3: CASRRQGNTEAFF
DNA: TGCGCCAGCAGAAGACAGGGGAACACTGAAGCTTTCTTT

D: -
length: 14
J: TRBJ2-3
size: once
V: TRBV9
CDR3: CASSAWQGTDTQYF
DNA: TGTGCCAGCAGCGCCTGGCAGGGAACAGATACGCAGTATTTT

D: -
length: 15
J: TRBJ2-7
size: -
V: TRBV15
CDR3: CATSRDKRTAYEQYF
DNA: TGTGCCACCAGCAGAGATAAAAGGACAGCCTACGAGCAGTACTTC

D: TRBD1
length: 15
J: TRBJ2-2
size: -
V: TRBV27
CDR3: CASRSRGPNTGELFF
DNA: TGTGCCAGCAGGTCGAGGGGGCCCAACACCGGGGAGCTGTTTTTT

D: TRBD1
length: 15
J: TRBJ1-5
size: few
V: TRBV7-8
CDR3: CASSRTGDSNQPQHF
DNA: TGTGCCAGCAGTCGGACAGGGGATAGCAATCAGCCCCAGCATTTT

D: TRBD1
length: 13
J: TRBJ1-2
size: -
V: TRBV27
CDR3: CASRTGVDYGYTF
DNA: TGTGCCAGCCGGACAGGGGTGGACTATGGCTACACCTTC

D: TRBD1
length: 14
J: TRBJ2-7
size: -
V: TRBV10-3
CDR3: CAIRAGTGGPEQYF
DNA: TGTGCCATCAGGGCCGGGACAGGGGGCCCCGAGCAGTACTTC

D: -
length: 16
J: TRBJ2-1
size: -
V: TRBV5-8
CDR3: CASTLKPGLTYNEQFF
DNA: TGTGCCAGCACCTTAAAGCCGGGACTGACCTACAATGAGCAGTTCTTC

D: TRBD1
length: 17
J: TRBJ1-2
size: -
V: TRBV7-8
CDR3: CASSRDRDRVTNYGYTF
DNA: TGTGCCAGCAGCCGAGACCGGGACAGGGTCACTAACTATGGCTACACCTTC

D: TRBD1
length: 14
J: TRBJ1-5
size: -
V: TRBV6-5
CDR3: CASSYAGTDQPQHF
DNA: TGTGCCAGCAGTTACGCCGGGACAGATCAGCCCCAGCATTTT

D: -
length: 15
J: TRBJ1-1
size: -
V: TRBV7-9
CDR3: CASSLSAGENTEAFF
DNA: TGTGCCAGCAGCTTATCGGCGGGGGAGAACACTGAAGCTTTCTTT

D: TRBD1
length: 15
J: TRBJ1-2
size: -
V: TRBV28
CDR3: CASREQDRLYYGYTF
DNA: TGTGCCAGCAGGGAACAGGACAGGCTATACTATGGCTACACCTTC

D: -
length: 15
J: TRBJ1-5
size: -
V: TRBV19
CDR3: CAGKRTAYSNQPQHF
DNA: TGTGCCGGAAAGCGGACGGCGTATAGCAATCAGCCCCAGCATTTT

D: -
length: 15
J: TRBJ1-5
size: once
V: TRBV24-1
CDR3: CATSDNVEGNQPQHF
DNA: TGTGCCACCAGCGATAATGTAGAGGGCAATCAGCCCCAGCATTTT